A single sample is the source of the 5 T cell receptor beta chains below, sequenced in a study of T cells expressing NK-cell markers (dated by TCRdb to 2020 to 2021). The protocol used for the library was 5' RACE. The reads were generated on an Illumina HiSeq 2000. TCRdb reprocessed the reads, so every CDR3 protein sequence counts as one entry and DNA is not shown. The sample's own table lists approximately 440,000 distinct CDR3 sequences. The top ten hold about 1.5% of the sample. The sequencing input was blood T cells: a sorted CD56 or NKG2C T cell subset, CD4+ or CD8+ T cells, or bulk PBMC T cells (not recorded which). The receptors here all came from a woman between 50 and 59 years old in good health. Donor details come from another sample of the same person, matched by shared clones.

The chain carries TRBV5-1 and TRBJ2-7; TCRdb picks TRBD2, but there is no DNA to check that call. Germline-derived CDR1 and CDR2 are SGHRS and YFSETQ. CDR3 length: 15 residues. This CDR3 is CASSLAPGLSYEQYF.

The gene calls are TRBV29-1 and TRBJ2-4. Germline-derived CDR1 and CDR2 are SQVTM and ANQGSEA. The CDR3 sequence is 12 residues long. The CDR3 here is CSVEIGGNIQYF.

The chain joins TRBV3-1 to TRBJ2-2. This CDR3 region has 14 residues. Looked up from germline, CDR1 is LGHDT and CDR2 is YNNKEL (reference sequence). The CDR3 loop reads CASRLGIQAGELFF.

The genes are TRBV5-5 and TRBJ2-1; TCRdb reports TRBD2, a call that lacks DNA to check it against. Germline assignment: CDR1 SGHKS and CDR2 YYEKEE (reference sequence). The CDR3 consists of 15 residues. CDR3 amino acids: CASSLAWEAYNEQFF.

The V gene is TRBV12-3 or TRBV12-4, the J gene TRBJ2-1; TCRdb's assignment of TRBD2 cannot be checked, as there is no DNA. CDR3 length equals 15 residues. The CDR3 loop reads CASSQTPGLYPEQFF.